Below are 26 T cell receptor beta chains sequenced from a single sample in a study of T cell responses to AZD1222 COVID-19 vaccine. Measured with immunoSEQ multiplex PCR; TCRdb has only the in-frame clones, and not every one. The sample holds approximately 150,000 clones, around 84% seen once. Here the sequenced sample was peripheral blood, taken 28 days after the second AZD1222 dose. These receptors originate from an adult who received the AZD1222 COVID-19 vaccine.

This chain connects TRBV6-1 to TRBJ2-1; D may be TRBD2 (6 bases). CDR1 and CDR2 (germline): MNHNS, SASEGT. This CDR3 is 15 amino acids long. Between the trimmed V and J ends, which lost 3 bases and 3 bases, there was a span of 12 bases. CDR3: CASSDTGTGYNEQFF. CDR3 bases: TGTGCCAGCAGTGACACCGGGACTGGCTACAATGAGCAGTTCTTC.

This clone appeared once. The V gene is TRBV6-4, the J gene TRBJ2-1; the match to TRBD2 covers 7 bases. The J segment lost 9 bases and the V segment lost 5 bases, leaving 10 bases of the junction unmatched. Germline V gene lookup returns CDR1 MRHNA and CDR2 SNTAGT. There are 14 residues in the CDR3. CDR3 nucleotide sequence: TGTGCCAGCAGTAGAGAGGCGGGAGTCTCTGAGCAGTTCTTC. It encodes CASSREAGVSEQFF.

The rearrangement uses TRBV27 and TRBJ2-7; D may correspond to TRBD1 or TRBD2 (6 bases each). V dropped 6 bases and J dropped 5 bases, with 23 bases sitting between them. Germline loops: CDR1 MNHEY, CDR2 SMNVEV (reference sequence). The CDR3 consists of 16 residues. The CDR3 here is CASSLAGGQWEDEQYF. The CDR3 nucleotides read TGTGCCAGCAGCTTAGCCGGCGGACAGTGGGAGGACGAGCAGTACTTC.

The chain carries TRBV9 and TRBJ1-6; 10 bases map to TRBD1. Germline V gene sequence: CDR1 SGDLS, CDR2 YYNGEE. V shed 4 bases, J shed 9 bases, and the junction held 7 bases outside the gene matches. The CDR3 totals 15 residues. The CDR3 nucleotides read TGTGCCAGCAGCCTCCGGGACAGGGGCAGTTCACCCCTCCACTTT. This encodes CASSLRDRGSSPLHF.

The CDR3 loop is CASVPPGAGFSGNTIYF. The CDR3 region has the DNA TGTGCCAGCGTACCTCCTGGGGCCGGATTCTCTGGAAACACCATATATTTT. The chain joins TRBV11-2 to TRBJ1-3; maybe TRBD1 (5 bases). Germline V gene data show CDR1 as SGHAT and CDR2 as FQNNGV. The CDR3 is made up of 17 amino acids. Between the trimmed V and J ends, which lost 8 bases and 0 bases, there was a span of 20 bases.

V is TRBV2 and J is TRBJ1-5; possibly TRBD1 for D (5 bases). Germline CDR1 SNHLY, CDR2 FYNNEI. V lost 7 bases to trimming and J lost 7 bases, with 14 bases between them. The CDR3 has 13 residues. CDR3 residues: CASNEWGEQPQHF. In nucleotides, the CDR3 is TGTGCCAGCAACGAGTGGGGGGAGCAGCCCCAGCATTTT.

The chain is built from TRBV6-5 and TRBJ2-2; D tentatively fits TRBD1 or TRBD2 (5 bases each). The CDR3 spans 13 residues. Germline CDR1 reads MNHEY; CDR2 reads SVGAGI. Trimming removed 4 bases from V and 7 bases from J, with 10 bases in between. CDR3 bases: TGTGCCAGCAGTTCCACTGGGGGCGGGGAGCTGTTTTTT. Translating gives CASSSTGGGELFF.

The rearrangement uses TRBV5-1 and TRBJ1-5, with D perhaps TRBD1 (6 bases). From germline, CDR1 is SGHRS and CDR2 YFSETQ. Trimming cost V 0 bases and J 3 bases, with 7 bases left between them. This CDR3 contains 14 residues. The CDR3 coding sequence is TGCGCCAGCAGCTTGGGACAGGCCAATCAGCCCCAGCATTTT. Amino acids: CASSLGQANQPQHF.

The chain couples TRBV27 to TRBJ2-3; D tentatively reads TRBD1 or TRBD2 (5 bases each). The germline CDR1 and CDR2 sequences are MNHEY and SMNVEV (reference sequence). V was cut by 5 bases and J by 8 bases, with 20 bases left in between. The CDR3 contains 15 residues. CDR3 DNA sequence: TGTGCCAGCAGTCCTGGGACCGACGGTGCGGGTACGCAGTATTTT. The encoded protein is CASSPGTDGAGTQYF.

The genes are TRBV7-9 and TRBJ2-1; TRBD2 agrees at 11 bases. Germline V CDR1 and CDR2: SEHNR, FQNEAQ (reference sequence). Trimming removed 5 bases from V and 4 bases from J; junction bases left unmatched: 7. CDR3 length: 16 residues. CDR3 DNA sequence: TGTGCCAGCAGCCCCCGACTAGCGGGGAGTTACAATGAGCAGTTCTTC. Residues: CASSPRLAGSYNEQFF. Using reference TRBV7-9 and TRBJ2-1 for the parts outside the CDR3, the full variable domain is DTGVSQNPRHKITKRGQNVTFRCDPISEHNRLYWYRQTLGQGPEFLTYFQNEAQLEKSRLLSDRFSAERPKGSFSTLEIQRTEQGDSAMYLCASSPRLAGSYNEQFFGPGTRLTVL.

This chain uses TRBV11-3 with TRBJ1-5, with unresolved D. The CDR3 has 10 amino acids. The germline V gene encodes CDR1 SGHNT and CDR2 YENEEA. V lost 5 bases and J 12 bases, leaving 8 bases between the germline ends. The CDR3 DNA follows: TGTGCCAGCAGCAGGAGTGACCAGCATTTT. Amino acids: CASSRSDQHF.

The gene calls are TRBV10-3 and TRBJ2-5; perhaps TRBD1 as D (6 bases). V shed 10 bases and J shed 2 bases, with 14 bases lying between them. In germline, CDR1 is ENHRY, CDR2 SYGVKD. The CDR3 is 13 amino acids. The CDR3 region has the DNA TGTGCCACAGGGGTAAGGGATCAAGAGACCCAGTACTTC. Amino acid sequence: CATGVRDQETQYF.

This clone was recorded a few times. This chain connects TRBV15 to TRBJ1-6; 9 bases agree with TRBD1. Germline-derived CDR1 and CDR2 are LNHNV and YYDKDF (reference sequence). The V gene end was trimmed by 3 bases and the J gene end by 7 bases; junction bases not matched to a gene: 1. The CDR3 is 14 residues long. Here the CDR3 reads CATSRGQGNSPLHF. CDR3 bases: TGTGCCACCAGCAGGGGACAGGGAAATTCACCCCTCCACTTT. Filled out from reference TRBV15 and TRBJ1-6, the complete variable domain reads DAMVIQNPRYQVTQFGKPVTLSCSQTLNHNVMYWYQQKSSQAPKLLFHYYDKDFNNEADTPDNFQSRRPNTSFCFLDIRSPGLGDTAMYLCATSRGQGNSPLHFGNGTRLTVT.

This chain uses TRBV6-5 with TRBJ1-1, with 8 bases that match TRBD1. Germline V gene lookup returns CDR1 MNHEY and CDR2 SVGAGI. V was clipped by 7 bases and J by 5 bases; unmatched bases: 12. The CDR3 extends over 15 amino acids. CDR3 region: CASTEEAGGGTEAFF. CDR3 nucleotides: TGTGCCAGCACCGAAGAAGCAGGGGGCGGAACTGAAGCTTTCTTT.

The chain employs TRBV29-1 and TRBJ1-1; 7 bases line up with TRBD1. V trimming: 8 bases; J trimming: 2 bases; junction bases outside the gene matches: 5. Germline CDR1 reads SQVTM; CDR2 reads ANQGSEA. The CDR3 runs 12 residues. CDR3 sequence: CSQGGGNTEAFF. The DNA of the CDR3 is TGCAGCCAGGGGGGCGGAAACACTGAAGCTTTCTTT.

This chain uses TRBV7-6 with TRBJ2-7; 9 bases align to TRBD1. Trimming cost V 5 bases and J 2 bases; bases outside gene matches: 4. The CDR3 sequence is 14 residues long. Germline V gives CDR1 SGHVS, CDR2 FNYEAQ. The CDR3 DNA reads TGTGCCAGCAGCACCGGGACAGGGACCTACGAGCAGTACTTC. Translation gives CASSTGTGTYEQYF.

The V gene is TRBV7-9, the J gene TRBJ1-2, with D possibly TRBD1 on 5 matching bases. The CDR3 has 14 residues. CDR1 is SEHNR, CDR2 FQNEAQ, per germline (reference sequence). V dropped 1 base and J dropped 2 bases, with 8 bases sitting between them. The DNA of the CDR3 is TGTGCCAGCAGCTTAGTTACAGGCAACTATGGCTACACCTTC. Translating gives CASSLVTGNYGYTF.

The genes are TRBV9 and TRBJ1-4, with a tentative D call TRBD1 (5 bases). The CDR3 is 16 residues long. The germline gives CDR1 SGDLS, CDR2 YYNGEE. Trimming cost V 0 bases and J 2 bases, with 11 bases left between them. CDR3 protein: CASSVEGRVTNEKLFF. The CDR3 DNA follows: TGTGCCAGCAGCGTAGAGGGGAGGGTTACTAATGAAAAACTGTTTTTT. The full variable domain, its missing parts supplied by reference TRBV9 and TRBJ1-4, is DSGVTQTPKHLITATGQRVTLRCSPRSGDLSVYWYQQSLDQGLQFLIQYYNGEERAKGNILERFSAQQFPDLHSELNLSSLELGDSALYFCASSVEGRVTNEKLFFGSGTQLSVL.

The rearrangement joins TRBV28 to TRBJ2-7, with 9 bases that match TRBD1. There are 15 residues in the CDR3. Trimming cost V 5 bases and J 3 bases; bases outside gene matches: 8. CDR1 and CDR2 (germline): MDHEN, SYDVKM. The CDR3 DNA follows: TGTGCCAGCAGTGACCGGGGACAGGGAGGCTACGAGCAGTACTTC. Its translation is CASSDRGQGGYEQYF.

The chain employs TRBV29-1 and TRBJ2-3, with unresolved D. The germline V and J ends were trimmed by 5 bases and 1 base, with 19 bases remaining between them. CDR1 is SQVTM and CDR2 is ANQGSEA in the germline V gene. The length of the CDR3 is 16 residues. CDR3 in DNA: TGCAGCGTTCGCGGAACAAGAGAGCAGGGCACAGATACGCAGTATTTT. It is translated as CSVRGTREQGTDTQYF.

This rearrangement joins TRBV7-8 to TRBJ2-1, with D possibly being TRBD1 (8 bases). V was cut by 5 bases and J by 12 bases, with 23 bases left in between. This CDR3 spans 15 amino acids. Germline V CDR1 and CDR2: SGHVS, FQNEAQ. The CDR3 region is CASSRGAGGLVPQFF. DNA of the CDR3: TGTGCCAGCAGCCGGGGGGCAGGGGGCTTAGTTCCGCAGTTCTTC.

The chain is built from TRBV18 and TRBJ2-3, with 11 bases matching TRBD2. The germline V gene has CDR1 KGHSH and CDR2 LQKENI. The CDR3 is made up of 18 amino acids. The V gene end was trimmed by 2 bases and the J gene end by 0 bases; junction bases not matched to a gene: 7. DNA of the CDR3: TGTGCCAGCTCACCAGTACTAGCGGGGGTCCCTAGCACAGATACGCAGTATTTT. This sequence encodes CASSPVLAGVPSTDTQYF.

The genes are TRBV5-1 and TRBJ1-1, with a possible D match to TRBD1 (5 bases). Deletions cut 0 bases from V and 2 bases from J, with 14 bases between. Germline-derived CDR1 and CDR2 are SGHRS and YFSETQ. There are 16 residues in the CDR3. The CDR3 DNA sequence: TGCGCCAGCAGCTTGGGAGGGCAAAGGGACAACACTGAAGCTTTCTTT. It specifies CASSLGGQRDNTEAFF.

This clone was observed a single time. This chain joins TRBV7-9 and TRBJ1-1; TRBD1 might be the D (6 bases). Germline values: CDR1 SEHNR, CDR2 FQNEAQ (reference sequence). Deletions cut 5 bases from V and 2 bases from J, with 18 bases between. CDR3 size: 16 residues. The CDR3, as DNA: TGTGCCAGCAGCCTTGAAAGGGGGGGGACCAACACTGAAGCTTTCTTT. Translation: CASSLERGGTNTEAFF.

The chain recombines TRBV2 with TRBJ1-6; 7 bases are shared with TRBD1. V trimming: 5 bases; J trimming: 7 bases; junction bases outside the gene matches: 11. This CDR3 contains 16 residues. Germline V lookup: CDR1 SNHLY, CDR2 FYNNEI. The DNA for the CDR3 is TGTGCCAGCAGTTCAGCACAGGGGATCGTGAATTCACCCCTCCACTTT. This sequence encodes CASSSAQGIVNSPLHF.

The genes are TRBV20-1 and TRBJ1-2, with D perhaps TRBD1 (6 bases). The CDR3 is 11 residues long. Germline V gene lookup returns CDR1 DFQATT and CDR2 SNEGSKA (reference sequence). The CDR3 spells CRPGGGSGYTF. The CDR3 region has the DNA TGCAGACCTGGGGGGGGCTCTGGCTACACCTTC.